This entry lists 17 T cell receptor beta chains sequenced from one sample in a study of blood T cell repertoires in COVID-19. The assay was immunoSEQ multiplex PCR, and TCRdb's table has in-frame clones only and misses some. The table has about 140,000 clones, around 83% seen once; the top ten hold 4% to 5%. Sample: peripheral blood. The receptors stem from an elderly woman with acute or convalescent COVID-19.

The sample holds one count of this clone. The V and J genes are TRBV5-4 and TRBJ1-2; TRBD1 matches at 9 bases. The CDR3 sequence is 15 residues long. The germline V gene encodes CDR1 SGHNT and CDR2 YYREEE (reference sequence). The junction had 5 bases not matched to a gene; V was cut back by 3 bases and J by 2 bases. This chain's CDR3 is CASSYGTGLNYGYTF. Written as DNA, the CDR3 is TGTGCCAGCAGCTACGGGACAGGGTTAAACTATGGCTACACCTTC. Using reference TRBV5-4 and TRBJ1-2 for the parts outside the CDR3, the full variable domain is ETGVTQSPTHLIKTRGQQVTLRCSSQSGHNTVSWYQQALGQGPQFIFQYYREEENGRGNFPPRFSGLQFPNYSSELNVNALELDDSALYLCASSYGTGLNYGYTFGSGTRLTVV.

V usage is TRBV9 and J usage is TRBJ1-4; D is perhaps TRBD1 (5 bases). The CDR3 sequence is 15 residues long. Germline loops: CDR1 SGDLS, CDR2 YYNGEE. V was shortened by 4 bases and J by 6 bases, with 16 bases between the two germline ends. The chain's CDR3 is CASSPHWGGDEKLFF. The CDR3 DNA reads as TGTGCCAGCAGCCCTCATTGGGGCGGGGATGAAAAACTGTTTTTT. Variable domain in full (rest from reference TRBV9 and TRBJ1-4): DSGVTQTPKHLITATGQRVTLRCSPRSGDLSVYWYQQSLDQGLQFLIQYYNGEERAKGNILERFSAQQFPDLHSELNLSSLELGDSALYFCASSPHWGGDEKLFFGSGTQLSVL.

The V gene is TRBV28, the J gene TRBJ2-7, with TRBD1 identical over 10 bases. The CDR3 totals 14 residues. Per germline, CDR1 MDHEN and CDR2 SYDVKM. The J segment lost 6 bases and the V segment lost 2 bases, leaving 4 bases of the junction unmatched. CDR3 DNA sequence: TGTGCCAGCAGTTTAACAGGGGACAGGGGCGAGCAGTACTTC. It yields the protein CASSLTGDRGEQYF.

The chain joins TRBV21-1 to TRBJ1-2; the table's D call, TRBD1, has no DNA check behind it. TRBV21-1 is designated a pseudogene. CDR3 size: 19 residues. The CDR3 reads CASSATPVQQGAAELGYTF. The DNA for the CDR3 is TGTGCCAGCAGCGCCACCCCAGTCCAGCAGGGGGCCGCGGAGTTAGGCTACACCTTC.

V is TRBV2 and J is TRBJ1-6; maybe TRBD1 (6 bases). The germline V gene has CDR1 SNHLY and CDR2 FYNNEI. CDR3 length: 17 residues. Trimming shortened V by 7 bases and J by 0 bases, and 16 bases separated the two germline ends. The DNA for the CDR3 is TGTGCCAGCAAGGCAGGGGCAGGGAGCTCCTATAATTCACCCCTCCACTTT. Protein sequence: CASKAGAGSSYNSPLHF. The full variable domain, with the rest looked up from reference TRBV2 and TRBJ1-6, is EPEVTQTPSHQVTQMGQEVILRCVPISNHLYFYWYRQILGQKVEFLVSFYNNEISEKSEIFDDQFSVERPDGSNFTLKIRSTKLEDSAMYFCASKAGAGSSYNSPLHFGNGTRLTVT.

The chain has TRBV10-3 and TRBJ2-1; tentatively, D is TRBD2 (5 bases). CDR1 and CDR2 from the germline V gene are ENHRY and SYGVKD. The germline V and J ends were trimmed by 8 bases and 8 bases, with 16 bases remaining between them. The CDR3 totals 13 residues. The CDR3 loop is CAIGMRDTYEQFF. In DNA form, the CDR3 reads TGTGCCATCGGAATGAGGGATACCTATGAGCAGTTCTTC.

The chain is built from TRBV4-1 and TRBJ2-7, with a weak D call TRBD2 (6 bases). Germline V gene lookup returns CDR1 MGHRA and CDR2 YSYEKL. CDR3 size: 14 residues. V dropped 2 bases and J dropped 4 bases, with 12 bases sitting between them. The CDR3 nucleotides read TGCGCCAGCAGCCAACGACTAGAGGAGTACGAGCAGTACTTC. This encodes CASSQRLEEYEQYF.

The gene calls are TRBV5-6 and TRBJ1-3; no clear D. The germline CDR1 and CDR2 sequences are SGHDT and YYEEEE. This CDR3 is built from 13 residues. The V and J ends lost 0 bases and 4 bases respectively, with 5 bases between them. DNA of the CDR3: TGTGCCAGCAGCTTGGGCCAGGGAAACACCATATATTTT. Its translation: CASSLGQGNTIYF.

The chain uses TRBV29-1 and TRBJ2-1; D gene unclear. CDR3 length equals 12 residues. Germline CDR1 and CDR2: SQVTM and ANQGSEA. Trimming cost V 6 bases and J 6 bases, with 12 bases left between them. The CDR3 DNA reads as TGCAGCGTCGTCCCGGGTTCCAATGAGCAGTTCTTC. Its translation: CSVVPGSNEQFF.

The genes are TRBV28 and TRBJ1-2; no clear D gene. V was shortened by 8 bases and J by 5 bases, with 15 bases between the two germline ends. Per germline, CDR1 MDHEN and CDR2 SYDVKM. The length of the CDR3 is 13 residues. CDR3 DNA sequence: TGTGCCAGCGAATCGAGGGTGCTTTATGGCTACACCTTC. Encoded protein: CASESRVLYGYTF.

This clone was detected only once. The chain links TRBV5-4 to TRBJ2-2, with D unclear. Germline CDR1 reads SGHNT; CDR2 reads YYREEE (reference sequence). This CDR3 region has 15 residues. V was clipped by 3 bases and J by 8 bases, with 17 bases between them. CDR3 loop: CASSSPRWSGGELFF. The CDR3, as DNA: TGTGCCAGCAGCTCGCCTAGATGGAGTGGTGGGGAGCTGTTTTTT.

This chain connects TRBV4-1 to TRBJ2-2; possibly TRBD1 for D (6 bases). Germline assignment: CDR1 MGHRA and CDR2 YSYEKL. The CDR3 is 15 residues long. Trimming pared 4 bases from V and 5 bases from J, leaving 14 bases between. Here the CDR3 reads CASSLVQGVTGELFF. CDR3 nucleotide sequence: TGCGCCAGCAGCCTGGTACAGGGAGTGACCGGGGAGCTGTTTTTT.

V and J are TRBV18 and TRBJ2-7, with 11 bases identical to TRBD1. Germline V CDR1 and CDR2: KGHSH, LQKENI. V trimming: 3 bases; J trimming: 7 bases; junction bases outside the gene matches: 5. This CDR3 is built from 14 residues. DNA of the CDR3: TGTGCCAGCTCACCTGGGACAGGGGGTGATGAGCAGTACTTC. Translation: CASSPGTGGDEQYF.

The chain recombines TRBV28 with TRBJ2-7; no definite D call. Trimming left V 0 bases short and J 1 base short, with 13 bases between. The CDR3 is 16 amino acids. Germline CDR1 reads MDHEN; CDR2 reads SYDVKM. CDR3 sequence (DNA): TGTGCCAGCAGTTTATGGCTCCTGGGCAGGTCCTACGAGCAGTACTTC. This sequence encodes CASSLWLLGRSYEQYF.

This chain links TRBV6-6 with TRBJ2-3; 12 nucleotides agree with TRBD2. Germline-derived CDR1 and CDR2 are MNHNY and SVGAGI (reference sequence). J was trimmed by 6 bases and V by 7 bases; bases with no gene match: 11. The CDR3 contains 16 residues. CDR3: CASTLDLAGGRDTQYF. Here the CDR3 DNA reads TGTGCCAGCACCTTAGACCTAGCGGGAGGGCGGGATACGCAGTATTTT.

The chain has TRBV5-5 and TRBJ1-3, with D possibly being TRBD1 (5 bases). With 5 bases removed from V and 7 bases from J, the gap between germline ends came to 13 bases. There are 13 residues in the CDR3. Germline CDR1 SGHKS, CDR2 YYEKEE (reference sequence). CDR3 loop: CASRPEGRNTIYF. CDR3 nucleotide sequence: TGTGCCAGCAGGCCGGAGGGACGGAACACCATATATTTT.

This clone was detected once. The chain is built from TRBV2 and TRBJ1-6; D might be TRBD1 (6 bases). The CDR3 contains 14 residues. CDR1 is SNHLY, CDR2 FYNNEI, per germline. The V end lost 4 bases, the J end lost 10 bases, and 14 bases lay between the germline ends. The CDR3 bases are TGTGCCAGCAGTGTTTGGGGGGGCGGATCACCCCTCCACTTT. This sequence encodes CASSVWGGGSPLHF.